At least ten counts were recorded for the clone carrying this T cell receptor beta chain. Its target is unknown. This specimen belongs to a study of T cells in Graves' hyperthyroidism and ophthalmopathy. Overall study: The authors collected peripheral blood at initial diagnosis, before any treatment.

Overall study findings and caveats: Ophthalmopathy was model-predicted a median around 6.7 months pre-onset.

V lost 2 bases and J lost 3, with 1 base in between. Germline CDR1 KGHSH, CDR2 LQKENI. This CDR3 has 12 residues. Aged 18 to 65, the patients had hyperthyroidism that was newly diagnosed and had lasted under 2 months. Orbital computed tomography and thyroid ultrasound, together with serum TRAb and thyroxine and clinical symptoms, were used for diagnoses. Amplification targeted TCR beta CDR3 regions from RNA transcripts. The TCR CDR3 first-round RT-PCR relied on the HTBI primer set. TCRdb passed the multiplex PCR reads through MiXCR, listing each CDR3 protein once. The sample lists more than 500,000 distinct CDR3 sequences; 11% to 15% were seen once.

This clonotype was obtained from a middle-aged woman with Graves' hyperthyroidism. This chain connects TRBV18 to TRBJ2-2; D is undetermined. Sequencing was performed on blood. CDR3 sequence reads: CASSPDTGELFF. Written as DNA, the CDR3 is TGTGCCAGCTCACCAGACACCGGGGAGCTGTTTTTT.